The sample holds a few counts of the clone carrying this TCR beta chain. With a J-beta primer mix and a sample-barcoded 5' primer, a second PCR ran about 7 to 12 cycles. A single record per CDR3 protein comes from TCRdb applying MiXCR to the 5' RACE reads. The repertoire holds hundreds of thousands of distinct CDR3 sequences, with 25% as singletons. These data are taken from a study of blood T cells in healthy people across ages. Germline V lookup: CDR1 SGHTA, CDR2 FQGNSA. Trimming shortened V by 1 base and J by 1 base, and 10 bases separated the two germline ends. The CDR3 is made up of 16 amino acids. The same sample was also used in a study of T cells of mothers and their children. That work states: Sequencing revealed no T cell clones that were persistent and microchimeric.

This clonotype originated in a boy between 10 and 17 years old in good health. The sequenced sample consisted of blood. This rearrangement joins TRBV7-2 to TRBJ1-4; D uncertain. Written as DNA, the CDR3 is TGTGCCAGCAGCTTAGGGGCGACCGTAACTAATGAAAAACTGTTTTTT. Translation: CASSLGATVTNEKLFF.